The 10 T cell receptor beta chains given below trace back to one sample, sequenced in a study of T cell repertoires in cytomegalovirus infection. Their recognized antigens are unknown. Using its own MiXCR run on the reads, TCRdb lists one record per CDR3 protein. The sample holds roughly 54,000 distinct CDR3 sequences, roughly 34% seen once. Sequencing was done on a sample of PBMCs, sequenced either directly or after in vitro stimulation (not recorded which). The receptors were gathered from a human donor in good health (CMV status not recorded). Some clones in this sample may be carry-over from other donors' samples.

This clonotype came up a few times. The CDR3 protein is CASSLGLGASQYF. The CDR3 DNA is TGTGCCAGCAGCTTGGGGCTAGGGGCCTCTCAGTACTTC. The rearrangement links TRBV7-8 to TRBJ2-7; weak D call: TRBD1 (5 bases). V was cut by 3 bases and J by 10 bases, with 16 bases left in between. Germline-derived CDR1 and CDR2 are SGHVS and FQNEAQ. The CDR3 loop spans 13 amino acids. The variable domain in full, with the rest retrieved from reference TRBV7-8 and TRBJ2-7, is GAGVSQSPRYKVAKRGQDVALRCDPISGHVSLFWYQQALGQGPEFLTYFQNEAQLDKSGLPSDRFFAERPEGSVSTLKIQRTQQEDSAVYLCASSLGLGASQYFGPGTRLTVT.

This clonotype has just a few counts. The chain recombines TRBV10-3 with TRBJ2-2, with 8 positions matching TRBD1. The ends lost 7 bases at V and 5 bases at J; junction bases unmatched: 6. Germline loops: CDR1 ENHRY, CDR2 SYGVKD. This CDR3 contains 14 residues. The CDR3 is CAIKMGQETGELFF. The CDR3 DNA sequence: TGTGCCATCAAAATGGGACAGGAAACCGGGGAGCTGTTTTTT.

Worth noting for this clonotype: The junction does not match germline at one end; this may be a read error. This chain connects TRBV7-9 to TRBJ2-1; 10 positions agree with TRBD2. The CDR3 contains 15 residues. In germline, CDR1 is SEHNR, CDR2 FQNEAQ (reference sequence). The CDR3 loop reads CASTLLTSGPNEQFF. The CDR3 DNA sequence: TGTGCCAGCACCTTACTGACTAGCGGGCCCAATGAGCAGTTCTTC.

This chain joins TRBV20-1 and TRBJ1-4; D might be TRBD1 (5 bases). In germline, CDR1 is DFQATT, CDR2 SNEGSKA (reference sequence). Between the trimmed V and J ends, which lost 0 bases and 8 bases, there was a span of 13 bases. CDR3 length equals 14 residues. The CDR3 region has the DNA TGCAGTGCTAGAGATGACGGGGGTTGGGAAAAACTGTTTTTT. This translates into CSARDDGGWEKLFF.

The chain joins TRBV7-6 to TRBJ1-3; 8 bases agree with TRBD1. V lost 4 bases and J lost 5; bases outside the gene matches: 4. There are 14 residues in the CDR3. Looked up from germline, CDR1 is SGHVS and CDR2 is FNYEAQ. Here the CDR3 DNA reads TGTGCCAGCAGCTCCAGACAGGGGAGAAACACCATATATTTT. Translated: CASSSRQGRNTIYF.

CDR3 DNA sequence: TGTGCCAGCAGTGCTCAGGGCTATGGCTACACCTTC. Translation: CASSAQGYGYTF. V is TRBV2 and J is TRBJ1-2, with D perhaps matching TRBD1 (5 bases). This CDR3 is 12 amino acids long. The V end lost 4 bases, the J end lost 4 bases, and 7 bases lay between the germline ends. The germline V gene has CDR1 SNHLY and CDR2 FYNNEI.

A few counts support this clonotype. The chain employs TRBV20-1 and TRBJ2-3, with TRBD2 matching over 8 bases. Germline V CDR1 and CDR2: DFQATT, SNEGSKA (reference sequence). The CDR3 contains 15 residues. J gave up 1 base and V 3 bases, and 6 bases lay outside the gene matches. CDR3 loop: CSASAGGPGTDTQYF. Written as DNA, the CDR3 is TGCAGTGCTAGCGCGGGGGGCCCAGGCACAGATACGCAGTATTTT.

With respect to this clonotype: One end of the junction fails to match germline, which may point to a read error. The chain uses TRBV18 and TRBJ2-1; D could derive from TRBD1 or TRBD2 (5 bases each). The CDR3 spans 17 residues. Germline values: CDR1 KGHSH, CDR2 LQKENI. The CDR3 coding sequence is TGTGTCAGCTCAAATGGGAGCCGGGACCGCTTAAGGGATGAGCAGTTCTTC. This encodes CVSSNGSRDRLRDEQFF.

This clonotype was seen more than once but under ten times. The J gene is TRBJ2-5, the V gene TRBV28; D gene unclear. From germline, CDR1 is MDHEN and CDR2 SYDVKM. This CDR3 region has 12 residues. V was trimmed by 5 bases and J by 5 bases, leaving 9 bases between them. The CDR3 protein is CASSLLRETQYF. The DNA of the CDR3 is TGTGCCAGCAGTCTACTACGGGAGACCCAGTACTTC. Full variable domain (outside the CDR3, taken from reference TRBV28 and TRBJ2-5): DVKVTQSSRYLVKRTGEKVFLECVQDMDHENMFWYRQDPGLGLRLIYFSYDVKMKEKGDIPEGYSVSREKKERFSLILESASTNQTSMYLCASSLLRETQYFGPGTRLLVL.

The rearrangement uses TRBV11-2 and TRBJ1-2, with a tentative D call TRBD1 (5 bases). The CDR3 covers 13 residues. Germline CDR1 reads SGHAT; CDR2 reads FQNNGV. Trimming shortened V by 3 bases and J by 10 bases, and 15 bases separated the two germline ends. The CDR3 is CASSLRQSLAYTF. The CDR3 nucleotides are TGTGCCAGCAGCTTGCGACAGTCATTGGCCTACACCTTC.